This T cell receptor beta chain originates from a study of Graves' ophthalmopathy and Graves' hyperthyroidism. Study-wide results and caveats: The model achieved approximately 71% sensitivity and around 72% specificity for ophthalmopathy progression.

Comments on this clonotype: The antigen remains unidentified. The junction and the germline gene differ at one end; a read error may be behind it.

Patients were left out if they had other autoimmune diseases, uncontrolled infections, pregnancy or lactation. Transcripts of RNA were the source for amplifying TCR beta CDR3 regions. First-round RT-PCR relied on HTBI primers, and a second-round multiplex PCR came next. TCRdb called the multiplex PCR reads again in MiXCR, with one record for every CDR3 protein. The sample has a few hundred thousand distinct CDR3 sequences; about two fifths are singletons. CDR1 is SGHNT and CDR2 is YYREEE in the germline V gene (reference sequence). The CDR3 contains 12 residues. The chain is built from TRBV5-4 and TRBJ1-2; D unresolved. The sample taken for sequencing was peripheral blood or thyroid tissue (not recorded which). The receptor was isolated from an adult man with Graves' hyperthyroidism. CDR3 sequence reads: CASSFSDYGYTF. Here the CDR3 DNA reads TGTGCCAGCAGCTTTAGCGACTACGGCTACACCTTC.